The 3 T cell receptor beta chains reported below all come from one sample, sequenced in a study of siplizumab effects on memory and regulatory T cells. Sequenced by immunoSEQ multiplex PCR; TCRdb stores in-frame clones only, minus some. The data show 70,000 to 90,000 clones, 80% to 90% seen once. The specimen sequenced was CD4+ T cells sorted from blood. These receptors all stem from a human donor in good health.

This chain links TRBV27 with TRBJ2-2; D possibly corresponds to TRBD2 (6 bases). Trimming shortened V by 5 bases and J by 7 bases, and 14 bases separated the two germline ends. The CDR3 extends over 14 amino acids. Germline V gives CDR1 MNHEY, CDR2 SMNVEV (reference sequence). The CDR3 reads CASSRSGLNGELFF. CDR3 sequence (DNA): TGTGCCAGCAGTCGTAGCGGACTAAACGGGGAGCTGTTTTTT.

The chain combines TRBV6-1 with TRBJ2-4, with D perhaps given as TRBD1 or TRBD2 (5 bases each). The V end was cut by 9 bases, the J end by 6 bases, with 15 bases between. CDR1 MNHNS and CDR2 SASEGT come from the germline V gene. The CDR3 totals 13 residues. CDR3 residues: CASPSNGGNIQYF. In DNA form, the CDR3 reads TGTGCCAGTCCTTCGAATGGGGGAAACATTCAGTACTTC.

In its sample, this clone was seen once. The rearrangement links TRBV5-1 to TRBJ2-7, with 8 bases that match TRBD1. V shed 3 bases, J shed 4 bases, and the junction held 12 bases outside the gene matches. The CDR3 is 16 residues long. Germline CDR1 SGHRS, CDR2 YFSETQ. CDR3 residues: CASSSTQWDRRYEQYF. As DNA, the CDR3 is TGCGCCAGCAGCTCTACTCAGTGGGACAGGAGGTACGAGCAGTACTTC.